These T cell receptor beta chains were read from a single sample in a study of early T cells in non-severe SARS-CoV-2 infection. TCRdb re-derived calls from the 5' RACE reads in MiXCR, one entry per CDR3 protein. The sample gives 40,000 to 60,000 distinct CDR3 sequences, about 10% of which show up once; about 8.5% is in the top ten. Sequences were obtained from whole blood. These receptor sequences come from an adult who was a healthcare worker with PCR-confirmed SARS-CoV-2 infection or an uninfected control (not recorded which). The CDR3 runs from the conserved cysteine through the conserved F or W.

>TRBV28|15
CASSSPQGLAYEQYF
>TRBV23-1|12
CASSQPPLPQYF
>TRBV11-3|14
CASSLDVYTDTQYF
>TRBV7-7|14
CASSLGLAVREQFF
>TRBV12-3/TRBV12-4|18
CASSLARRQAILNTEAFF
>TRBV7-3|17
CASSLRPPRAGANVLTF
>TRBV28|14
CASRETTGSYEQYF
>TRBV2|15
CASSEWGQVVDEQYF
>TRBV4-1|14
CASSQGVQVPGYTF
>TRBV9|14
CASSVADRVGEQYF
>TRBV20-1|13
CMVPRREYNEQFF
>TRBV9|12
CASSPSQETQYF
>TRBV30|16
CAWSPLMGQGMIEAFF
>TRBV15|14
CATGKQGIGETQYF
>TRBV19|15
CASTDGGSSYNEQFF
>TRBV7-6|13
CASSPNRNQPQHF
>TRBV18|15
CASSPPGRVGAPQHF
>TRBV29-1|14
CSVDVGTTITEAFF
>TRBV25-1|14
CASSDTSGQETQYF
>TRBV4-2|17
CASSQDHQRVMGNIQYF
>TRBV28|14
CASSSLGVEDTQYF
>TRBV5-1|18
CASSLAVALAGNQETQYF
>TRBV20-1|13
CSAGSGSSYEQYF
>TRBV29-1|12
CSVKNTNYGYTF
>TRBV4-2|13
CASSQGTTYEQYF
>TRBV2|13
CASRPTVNYGYTF
>TRBV7-9|15
CASSRTSGLTDTQYF
>TRBV12-3/TRBV12-4|22
CASSLMRGGLLIGQGRNYGYTF
>TRBV12-3/TRBV12-4|15
CASSLATGTTQPQHF
>TRBV7-7|13
CASSFNSGYEQYF
>TRBV20-1|15
CSAPLTGDATDTQYF
>TRBV15|15
CATSRAGQGLYEQYF
>TRBV20-1|13
CSAREQGAQPQHF
>TRBV12-3/TRBV12-4|15
CASSLRGTGQETQYF